The 22 T cell receptor beta chains listed next were all sequenced from one sample in a study of cytomegalovirus exposure and HLA in healthy donors. PCR used 60 Vbeta primers and 13 Jbeta primers. Libraries were prepared by immunoSEQ multiplex PCR; TCRdb keeps only in-frame clonotypes and omits some of them. The repertoire holds more than 110,000 clones, with nearly 80% as singletons. The specimen was PBMCs. The origin of the receptors is a male donor in good health and CMV-seronegative.

V and J are TRBV7-2 and TRBJ2-1; D is unresolved. The CDR3 covers 13 residues. V was pared by 2 bases and J by 3 bases, with 5 bases between. CDR1 is SGHTA, CDR2 FQGNSA, per germline. The CDR3 bases are TGTGCCAGCAGCTTATTAGACTACAATGAGCAGTTCTTC. Translated, it gives CASSLLDYNEQFF.

This chain uses TRBV5-1 with TRBJ2-1; TRBD2 might be the D (5 bases). This CDR3 is built from 17 residues. The germline V gene has CDR1 SGHRS and CDR2 YFSETQ. The V end was cut by 1 base, the J end by 4 bases, with 18 bases between. The CDR3 region has the DNA TGCGCCAGCAGCTTGACCCGTACCGAGGACTCTTACAATGAGCAGTTCTTC. Amino acids: CASSLTRTEDSYNEQFF.

The V and J genes are TRBV28 and TRBJ1-1; D gene uncertain. Per germline, CDR1 MDHEN and CDR2 SYDVKM. Trimming shortened V by 7 bases and J by 1 base, and 16 bases separated the two germline ends. This CDR3 is built from 15 residues. The CDR3 DNA sequence: TGTGCCAGCACCCAGTTGGAGATGGGGAACACTGAAGCTTTCTTT. Its translation: CASTQLEMGNTEAFF.

The J gene is TRBJ2-7, the V gene TRBV30, with D unclear. The germline CDR1 and CDR2 sequences are GTSNPN and SVGIG (reference sequence). The ends were cut back, 3 bases at V and 6 bases at J, with 15 bases in the middle. The CDR3 sequence is 13 residues long. Here the CDR3 DNA reads TGTGCCTGGAGCCCTTACACCCCTTCCGAGCAGTACTTC. Its protein is CAWSPYTPSEQYF.

The chain combines TRBV10-3 with TRBJ2-3; D is perhaps TRBD2 (6 bases). Looked up from germline, CDR1 is ENHRY and CDR2 is SYGVKD. V was cut by 0 bases and J by 2 bases, with 12 bases left in between. This CDR3 is 16 amino acids long. The CDR3 sequence: CAISESKRANTDTQYF. CDR3 DNA: TGTGCCATCAGTGAGTCTAAGCGGGCAAACACAGATACGCAGTATTTT.

J is TRBJ2-7 and V is TRBV5-6; D is unresolved. CDR1 SGHDT and CDR2 YYEEEE come from the germline V gene. CDR3 size: 11 residues. The ends were cut back, 2 bases at V and 9 bases at J, with 9 bases in the middle. CDR3 protein: CASSLGLVQYF. The CDR3 DNA follows: TGTGCCAGCAGCTTAGGTCTAGTGCAGTACTTC.

This clone was observed a single time. The genes are TRBV5-4 and TRBJ1-6; TRBD1 aligns across 7 bases. The J segment lost 2 bases and the V segment lost 0 bases, leaving 2 bases of the junction unmatched. There are 16 residues in the CDR3. Germline assignment: CDR1 SGHNT and CDR2 YYREEE (reference sequence). The CDR3 is CASSLGDRAYNSPLHF. The CDR3 nucleotides read TGTGCCAGCAGCTTGGGAGACAGGGCCTATAATTCACCCCTCCACTTT.

This sequence joins TRBV7-8 and TRBJ2-4; the D gene is possibly TRBD2 (6 bases). This CDR3 spans 13 amino acids. Germline lookup yields CDR1 SGHVS and CDR2 FQNEAQ. The V end was cut by 1 base, the J end by 8 bases, with 9 bases between. As DNA, the CDR3 is TGTGCCAGCAGCTTAGGCGGGGCAGACATTCAGTACTTC. Encoded protein: CASSLGGADIQYF.

This clone has a handful of counts. The chain is built from TRBV11-2 and TRBJ1-1; 9 bases agree with TRBD1. With 5 bases clipped from V and 10 bases from J, the junction kept 2 bases outside the gene matches. The CDR3 extends over 11 amino acids. Germline CDR1 is SGHAT and CDR2 is FQNNGV. As DNA, the CDR3 is TGTGCCAGCAGCCCGGACAGGGGAGCTTTCTTT. Translation gives CASSPDRGAFF.

This chain uses TRBV7-3 with TRBJ2-3; 9 positions agree with TRBD1. Germline CDR1 SGHTA, CDR2 FQGTGA. V lost 6 bases, J lost 7 bases, and 8 bases stayed unmatched. The CDR3 totals 14 residues. CDR3 protein: CASSTGGASYTQYF. The CDR3 DNA reads as TGTGCCAGCAGTACAGGGGGCGCATCGTATACGCAGTATTTT.

V gene TRBV21-1 combines with J gene TRBJ1-5. TRBV21-1 is assigned pseudogene status. The CDR3 is 12 amino acids. CDR3 in amino acids: CASILSDQPQHF. CDR3 nucleotides: TGTGCCAGCATCCTCAGCGACCAGCCCCAGCATTTT.

The DNA for the CDR3 is TGTGCCAGCAGCTTTTACAGGGGGTTAAGTACTGAAGCTTTCTTT. As protein: CASSFYRGLSTEAFF. The rearrangement uses TRBV5-6 and TRBJ1-1; 8 bases match TRBD1. Germline CDR1 is SGHDT and CDR2 is YYEEEE. The CDR3 has 15 amino acids. Trimming cost V 2 bases and J 5 bases; bases outside gene matches: 8. Combining the CDR3 with reference TRBV5-6 and TRBJ1-1 gives the whole variable domain DAGVTQSPTHLIKTRGQQVTLRCSPKSGHDTVSWYQQALGQGPQFIFQYYEEEERQRGNFPDRFSGHQFPNYSSELNVNALLLGDSALYLCASSFYRGLSTEAFFGQGTRLTVV.

The chain employs TRBV6-5 and TRBJ1-6; the match to TRBD1 covers 10 bases. The J segment lost 7 bases and the V segment lost 10 bases, leaving 4 bases of the junction unmatched. This CDR3 region has 13 residues. Germline V gives CDR1 MNHEY, CDR2 SVGAGI. The CDR3 DNA follows: TGTGCCACCAGGGACAGGGGAAATTCACCCCTCCACTTT. Protein: CATRDRGNSPLHF.

The rearrangement uses TRBV9 and TRBJ2-1, with TRBD2 matching over 9 bases. There are 18 residues in the CDR3. The germline V gene encodes CDR1 SGDLS and CDR2 YYNGEE. V was pared by 1 base and J by 5 bases, with 13 bases of the junction left unmatched. Written as DNA, the CDR3 is TGTGCCAGCAGCGTACTGGCAGCGGGGGGATTCTACCACAATGAGCAGTTCTTC. Protein: CASSVLAAGGFYHNEQFF.

This chain uses TRBV6-4 with TRBJ1-2; 7 nucleotides match TRBD1. The CDR3 is 16 amino acids. The V gene's germline CDR1 is MRHNA and CDR2 SNTAGT. The ends lost 6 bases at V and 2 bases at J; junction bases unmatched: 12. The CDR3 coding sequence is TGTGCCAGCAGAAAGGTAACAGGGGTAAAAAACTATGGCTACACCTTC. It codes for CASRKVTGVKNYGYTF.

V usage is TRBV2 and J usage is TRBJ1-3; 7 bases align to TRBD1. This CDR3 contains 14 residues. V was clipped by 7 bases and J by 2 bases; unmatched bases: 5. Per germline, CDR1 SNHLY and CDR2 FYNNEI. CDR3 in amino acids: CASMPGTAGNTIYF. CDR3 DNA: TGTGCCAGCATGCCCGGGACAGCTGGAAACACCATATATTTT.

CDR3 region: CASTFRTGRSDGYTF. As DNA, the CDR3 is TGCGCCAGCACCTTTAGGACAGGGCGATCAGATGGCTACACCTTC. This chain links TRBV10-2 with TRBJ1-2; 8 bases fit TRBD1. After removal of 7 bases from V and 6 bases from J, the junction contained 13 bases not matched to a gene. This CDR3 spans 15 amino acids. The germline V gene has CDR1 WSHSY and CDR2 SAAADI.

This clone was recorded a few times. The CDR3 bases are TGTGCTTCTGGGAGCTCTGGAAACACCATATATTTT. This translates into CASGSSGNTIYF. J is TRBJ1-3 and V is TRBV19, with D uncertain. Germline values: CDR1 LNHDA, CDR2 SQIVND (reference sequence). The CDR3 covers 12 residues.

The chain couples TRBV27 to TRBJ1-6, with 12 nucleotides matching TRBD1. The V and J ends lost 6 bases and 7 bases, in that order; junction bases with no gene match: 13. The CDR3 is 18 amino acids. Per the germline V gene, CDR1 is MNHEY and CDR2 is SMNVEV (reference sequence). The CDR3 nucleotides read TGTGCCAGCAGCTGGGGGACAGGGGGCCATCGTTTGAATTCACCCCTCCACTTT. It is translated as CASSWGTGGHRLNSPLHF.

The V gene is TRBV6-1, the J gene TRBJ2-3, with D perhaps matching TRBD2 (5 bases). V was trimmed by 11 bases and J by 7 bases, leaving 13 bases between them. This CDR3 is 11 amino acids long. CDR1 and CDR2 (germline): MNHNS, SASEGT. CDR3 region: CAPGVGYTQYF. In DNA form, the CDR3 reads TGTGCCCCCGGGGTAGGGTATACGCAGTATTTT.

The gene calls are TRBV29-1 and TRBJ1-1; D gene ambiguous. CDR1 SQVTM and CDR2 ANQGSEA come from the germline V gene. The CDR3 contains 10 residues. V was shortened by 3 bases and J by 3 bases, with 2 bases between the two germline ends. In nucleotides, the CDR3 is TGCAGCGTTGACGACACTGAAGCTTTCTTT. This sequence encodes CSVDDTEAFF.

V gene TRBV28 combines with J gene TRBJ2-7; 7 bases are a match to TRBD1. V shed 6 bases and J 2 bases; nucleotides not matched to a gene: 1. The CDR3 covers 12 residues. Germline CDR1 MDHEN, CDR2 SYDVKM. The CDR3 sequence is CASRTGTYEQYF. The CDR3 bases are TGTGCCAGCAGGACAGGGACCTACGAGCAGTACTTC.